This T cell receptor beta chain was retrieved from a study of control samples from healthy donors and cancer patients. Germline V CDR1 and CDR2: SGHRS, YFSETQ. V dropped 5 bases and J dropped 8; count of bases not matched to a gene: 12. The CDR3 sequence is 15 residues long. The method was immunoSEQ multiplex PCR; TCRdb's version includes in-frame clones alone and lacks a portion of them. The sample lists more than 85,000 clones; roughly 83% were seen once. The specimen sequenced was PBMCs. The chain uses TRBV5-1 and TRBJ1-4; 7 nucleotides line up with TRBD1. This TCR was recovered from a man in his 70s with lung cancer. The CDR3 protein is CASSAQGGSGEKLFF. CDR3 DNA sequence: TGCGCCAGCAGTGCTCAGGGGGGCTCGGGGGAAAAACTGTTTTTT.